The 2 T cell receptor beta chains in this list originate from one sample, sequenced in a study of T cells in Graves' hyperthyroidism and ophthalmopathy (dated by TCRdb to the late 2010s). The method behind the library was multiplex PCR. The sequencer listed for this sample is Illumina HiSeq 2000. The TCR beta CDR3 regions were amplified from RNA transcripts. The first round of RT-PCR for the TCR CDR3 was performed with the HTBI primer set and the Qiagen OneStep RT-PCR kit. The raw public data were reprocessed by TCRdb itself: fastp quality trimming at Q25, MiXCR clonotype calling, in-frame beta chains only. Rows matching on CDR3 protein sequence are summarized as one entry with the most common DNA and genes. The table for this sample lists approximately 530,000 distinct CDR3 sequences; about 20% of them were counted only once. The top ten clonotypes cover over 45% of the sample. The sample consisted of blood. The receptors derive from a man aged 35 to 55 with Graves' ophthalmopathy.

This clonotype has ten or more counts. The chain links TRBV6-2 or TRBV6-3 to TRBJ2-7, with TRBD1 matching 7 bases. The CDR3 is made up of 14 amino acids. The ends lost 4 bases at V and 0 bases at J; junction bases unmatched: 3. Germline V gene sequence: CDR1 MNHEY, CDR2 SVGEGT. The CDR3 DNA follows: TGTGCCAGCAGTTCCGGGGACAGCTCCTACGAGCAGTACTTC. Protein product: CASSSGDSSYEQYF.

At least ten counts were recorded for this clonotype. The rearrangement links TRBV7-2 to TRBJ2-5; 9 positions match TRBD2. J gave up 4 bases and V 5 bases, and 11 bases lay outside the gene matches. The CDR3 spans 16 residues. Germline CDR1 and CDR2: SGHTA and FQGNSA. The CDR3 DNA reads TGTGCCAGCAGCCCGCGGGTAGCGGGGGTAAGAGAGACCCAGTACTTC. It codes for CASSPRVAGVRETQYF.